Following are 3 T cell receptor beta chains from one sample sequenced in a study of T cell clonotyping in hematopoietic cell transplantation. Produced via immunoSEQ multiplex PCR; TCRdb's table is partial and in-frame only. In the table there are approximately 26,000 clones, roughly 84% of which are singletons. The time point: recipient sample about 28 days before transplant, after cytoreduction. This specimen was peripheral blood mononuclear cells, taken before stem cell transplant. Receptors originate from an older woman with acute myeloid leukemia. Some clones in this sample may be carry-over from other donors' samples.

V gene TRBV5-1 combines with J gene TRBJ1-2; possible D gene TRBD1, 5 bases. Germline-derived CDR1 and CDR2 are SGHRS and YFSETQ. Trimming left V 1 base short and J 8 bases short, with 9 bases between. The CDR3 contains 12 residues. In nucleotides, the CDR3 is TGCGCCAGCAGCTTGACGGGGGAAGGCTACACCTTC. Encoded protein: CASSLTGEGYTF.

V usage is TRBV4-1 and J usage is TRBJ2-6; possible D gene TRBD1, 5 bases. Germline-derived CDR1 and CDR2 are MGHRA and YSYEKL. This CDR3 is built from 16 residues. V dropped 2 bases and J dropped 1 base, with 9 bases sitting between them. CDR3 amino acids: CASSQRGLSGANVLTF. In DNA, the CDR3 is TGCGCCAGCAGCCAAAGGGGCTTATCTGGGGCCAACGTCCTGACTTTC.

In this sample, this clone turned up once. The rearrangement links TRBV7-2 to TRBJ2-7; the D gene is possibly TRBD2 (6 bases). V gave up 3 bases and J gave up 0 bases, with 12 bases separating them. The CDR3 length is 15 residues. CDR1 is SGHTA and CDR2 is FQGNSA in the germline V gene. The CDR3 spells CASSFSLGSSYEQYF. The CDR3 DNA follows: TGTGCCAGCAGCTTTTCCCTCGGGAGCTCCTACGAGCAGTACTTC. Filled out from reference TRBV7-2 and TRBJ2-7, the complete variable domain reads GAGVSQSPSNKVTEKGKDVELRCDPISGHTALYWYRQSLGQGLEFLIYFQGNSAPDKSGLPSDRFSAERTGGSVSTLTIQRTQQEDSAVYLCASSFSLGSSYEQYFGPGTRLTVT.